This T cell receptor beta chain comes out of a study of OX40 agonist ivuxolimab in advanced cancers. For the study at large: 30% to 40% of patients had received prior checkpoint inhibitor therapy.

This CDR3 is 15 amino acids long. Trimming at V came to 4 bases and at J to 8 bases, leaving 7 bases not matched to a gene. Per the germline V gene, CDR1 is SGHRS and CDR2 is YFSETQ. This clone appeared once. Its matching antigen is unknown. The table came from immunoSEQ multiplex PCR; TCRdb's copy has only in-frame clones and leaves some out. The data contain around 24,000 clones, roughly 84% of them singletons. Study-level results: Certain nonresponders additionally had low normalized T-cell clonal expansion. At 0.1-3.0 mg/kg, partial responders had clonal expansion among the lowest observed.

If patients had autoimmune disease history or systemic immunosuppression, they were excluded. The starting material was CD4+ or CD8+ T cells sorted from blood, obtained in a trial of the OX40 agonist ivuxolimab. This chain connects TRBV5-1 to TRBJ2-2; the match to TRBD1 covers 11 bases. The receptor comes from an adult with an advanced solid tumor such as melanoma, head and neck, liver or kidney cancer. The CDR3 sequence is CASSRGQGAVGELFF. CDR3 nucleotides: TGCGCCAGCAGCCGTGGACAGGGGGCCGTTGGGGAGCTGTTTTTT. The variable domain in full, with the rest retrieved from reference TRBV5-1 and TRBJ2-2, is KAGVTQTPRYLIKTRGQQVTLSCSPISGHRSVSWYQQTPGQGLQFLFEYFSETQRNKGNFPGRFSGRQFSNSRSEMNVSTLELGDSALYLCASSRGQGAVGELFFGEGSRLTVL.